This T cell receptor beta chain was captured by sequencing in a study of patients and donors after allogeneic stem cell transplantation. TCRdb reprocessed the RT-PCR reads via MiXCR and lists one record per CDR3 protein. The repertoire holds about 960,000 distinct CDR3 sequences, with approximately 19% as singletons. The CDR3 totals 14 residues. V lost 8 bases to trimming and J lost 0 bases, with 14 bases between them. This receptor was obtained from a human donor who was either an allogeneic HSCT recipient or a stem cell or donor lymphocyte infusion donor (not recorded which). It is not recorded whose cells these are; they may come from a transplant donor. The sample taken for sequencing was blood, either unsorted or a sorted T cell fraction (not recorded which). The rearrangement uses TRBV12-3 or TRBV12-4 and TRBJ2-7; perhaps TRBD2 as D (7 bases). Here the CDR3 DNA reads TGTGCCAGCCCGAGGGGGGACTACTCCTACGAGCAGTACTTC. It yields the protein CASPRGDYSYEQYF.